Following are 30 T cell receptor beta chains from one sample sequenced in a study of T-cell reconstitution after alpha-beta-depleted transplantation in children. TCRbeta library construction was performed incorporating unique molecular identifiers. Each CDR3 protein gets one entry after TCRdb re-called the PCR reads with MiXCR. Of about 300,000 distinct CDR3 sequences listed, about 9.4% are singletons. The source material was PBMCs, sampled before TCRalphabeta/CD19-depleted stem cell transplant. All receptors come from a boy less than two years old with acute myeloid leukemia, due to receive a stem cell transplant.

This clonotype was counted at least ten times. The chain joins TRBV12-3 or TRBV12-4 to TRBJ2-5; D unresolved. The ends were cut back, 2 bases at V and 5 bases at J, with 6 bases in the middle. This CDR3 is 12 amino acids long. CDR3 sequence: CASSLFGETQYF. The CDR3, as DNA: TGTGCCAGCAGTTTATTCGGGGAGACCCAGTACTTC.

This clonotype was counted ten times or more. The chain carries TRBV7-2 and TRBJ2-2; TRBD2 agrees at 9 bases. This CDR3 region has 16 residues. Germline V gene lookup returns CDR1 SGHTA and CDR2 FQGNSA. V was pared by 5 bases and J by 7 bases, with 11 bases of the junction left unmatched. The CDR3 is CASSLFWRGGVGELFF. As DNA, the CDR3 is TGTGCCAGCAGCCTATTCTGGCGGGGGGGCGTCGGGGAGCTGTTTTTT.

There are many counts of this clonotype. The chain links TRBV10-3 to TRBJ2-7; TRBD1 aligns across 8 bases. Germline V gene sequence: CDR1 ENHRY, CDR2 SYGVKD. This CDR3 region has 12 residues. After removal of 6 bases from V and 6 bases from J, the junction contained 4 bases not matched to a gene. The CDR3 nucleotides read TGTGCCATCAGCGCACAGGGGGGCGAGCAGTACTTC. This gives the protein CAISAQGGEQYF.

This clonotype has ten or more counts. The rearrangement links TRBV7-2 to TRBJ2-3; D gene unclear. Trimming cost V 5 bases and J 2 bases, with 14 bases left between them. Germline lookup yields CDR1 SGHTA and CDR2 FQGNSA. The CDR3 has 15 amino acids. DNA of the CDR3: TGTGCCAGCAGCCTCTGGCCTCCGCCCACAGATACGCAGTATTTT. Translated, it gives CASSLWPPPTDTQYF.

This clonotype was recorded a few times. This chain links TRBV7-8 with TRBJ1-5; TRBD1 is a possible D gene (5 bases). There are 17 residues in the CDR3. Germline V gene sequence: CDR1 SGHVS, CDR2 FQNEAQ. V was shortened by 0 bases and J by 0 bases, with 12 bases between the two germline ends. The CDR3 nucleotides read TGTGCCAGCAGCTTAGCGGGGCCAGGATATAGCAATCAGCCCCAGCATTTT. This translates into CASSLAGPGYSNQPQHF.

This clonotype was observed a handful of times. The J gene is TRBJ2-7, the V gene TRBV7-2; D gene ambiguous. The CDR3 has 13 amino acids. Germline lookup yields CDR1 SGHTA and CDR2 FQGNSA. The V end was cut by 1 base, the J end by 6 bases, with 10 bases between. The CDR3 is CASSLGPVVEQYF. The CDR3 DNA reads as TGTGCCAGCAGCTTAGGGCCGGTCGTCGAGCAGTACTTC.

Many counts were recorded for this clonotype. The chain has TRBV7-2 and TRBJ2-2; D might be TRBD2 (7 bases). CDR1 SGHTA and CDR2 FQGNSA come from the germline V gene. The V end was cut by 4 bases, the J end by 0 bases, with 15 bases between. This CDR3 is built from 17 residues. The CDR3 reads CASSSRGGLSNTGELFF. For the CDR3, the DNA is TGTGCCAGCAGCTCAAGGGGGGGGCTCTCGAACACCGGGGAGCTGTTTTTT. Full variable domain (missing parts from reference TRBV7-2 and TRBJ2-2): GAGVSQSPSNKVTEKGKDVELRCDPISGHTALYWYRQSLGQGLEFLIYFQGNSAPDKSGLPSDRFSAERTGGSVSTLTIQRTQQEDSAVYLCASSSRGGLSNTGELFFGEGSRLTVL.

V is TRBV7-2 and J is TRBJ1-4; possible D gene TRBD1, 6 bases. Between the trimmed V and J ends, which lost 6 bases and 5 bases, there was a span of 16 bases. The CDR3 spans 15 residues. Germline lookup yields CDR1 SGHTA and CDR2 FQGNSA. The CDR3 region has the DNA TGTGCCAGCAGTCTTCCGACAGGTGCAAATGAAAAACTGTTTTTT. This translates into CASSLPTGANEKLFF.

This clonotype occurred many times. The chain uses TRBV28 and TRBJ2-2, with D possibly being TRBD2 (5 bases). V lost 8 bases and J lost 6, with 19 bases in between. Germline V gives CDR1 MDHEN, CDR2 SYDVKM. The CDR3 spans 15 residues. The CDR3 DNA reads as TGTGCCAGCGCAGCACTAGTTGAAGGGCCCGGGGAGCTGTTTTTT. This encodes CASAALVEGPGELFF. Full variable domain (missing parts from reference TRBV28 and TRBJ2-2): DVKVTQSSRYLVKRTGEKVFLECVQDMDHENMFWYRQDPGLGLRLIYFSYDVKMKEKGDIPEGYSVSREKKERFSLILESASTNQTSMYLCASAALVEGPGELFFGEGSRLTVL.

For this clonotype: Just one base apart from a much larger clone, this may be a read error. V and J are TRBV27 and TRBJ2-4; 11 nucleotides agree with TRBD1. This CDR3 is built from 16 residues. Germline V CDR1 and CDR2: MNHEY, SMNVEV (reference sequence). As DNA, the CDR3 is TGTGCCAGCAGTCCCGGGACAGGGGGAGCCAAAAACATGCAGTACTTC. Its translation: CASSPGTGGAKNMQYF.

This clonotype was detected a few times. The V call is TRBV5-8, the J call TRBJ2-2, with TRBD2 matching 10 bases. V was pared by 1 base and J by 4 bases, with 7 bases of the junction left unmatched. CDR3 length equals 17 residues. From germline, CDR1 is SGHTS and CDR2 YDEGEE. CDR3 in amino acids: CASSLYPSGSPTGELFF. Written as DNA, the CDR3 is TGTGCCAGCAGCTTGTATCCTAGCGGGAGTCCCACCGGGGAGCTGTTTTTT. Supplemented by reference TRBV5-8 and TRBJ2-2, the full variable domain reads EAGVTQSPTHLIKTRGQQATLRCSPISGHTSVYWYQQALGLGLQFLLWYDEGEERNRGNFPPRFSGRQFPNYSSELNVNALELEDSALYLCASSLYPSGSPTGELFFGEGSRLTVL.

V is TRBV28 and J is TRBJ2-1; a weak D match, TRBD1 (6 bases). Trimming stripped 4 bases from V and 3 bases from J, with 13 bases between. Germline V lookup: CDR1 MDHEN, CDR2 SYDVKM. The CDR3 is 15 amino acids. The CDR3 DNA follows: TGTGCCAGCAGTTCCCTACCGGACAGCTACAATGAGCAGTTCTTC. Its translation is CASSSLPDSYNEQFF.

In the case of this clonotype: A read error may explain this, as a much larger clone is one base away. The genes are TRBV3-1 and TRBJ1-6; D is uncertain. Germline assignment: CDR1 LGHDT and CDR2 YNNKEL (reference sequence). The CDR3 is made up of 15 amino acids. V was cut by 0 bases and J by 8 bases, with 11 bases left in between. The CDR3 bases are TGTGCCAGCAGCCAAGATTACCTCGCTGATTCACCCCTCCACTTT. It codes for CASSQDYLADSPLHF.

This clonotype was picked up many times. The CDR3 DNA sequence: TGTGCCAGCAGTTTACCCACCGGACAGGGGGCGGCTAGCGGGAGCGTCAAAGATACGCAGTATTTT. This codes for CASSLPTGQGAASGSVKDTQYF. This chain links TRBV28 with TRBJ2-3, with D perhaps TRBD1 (11 bases). This CDR3 is 22 amino acids long. Germline loops: CDR1 MDHEN, CDR2 SYDVKM. The V end was cut by 2 bases, the J end by 5 bases, with 35 bases between.

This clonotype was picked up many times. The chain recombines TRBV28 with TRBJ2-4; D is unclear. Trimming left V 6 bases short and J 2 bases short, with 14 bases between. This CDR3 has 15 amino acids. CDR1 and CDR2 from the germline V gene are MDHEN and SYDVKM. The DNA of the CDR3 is TGTGCCAGCAGCTTGGTTGGGCTCTCCAAAAACATTCAGTACTTC. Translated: CASSLVGLSKNIQYF.

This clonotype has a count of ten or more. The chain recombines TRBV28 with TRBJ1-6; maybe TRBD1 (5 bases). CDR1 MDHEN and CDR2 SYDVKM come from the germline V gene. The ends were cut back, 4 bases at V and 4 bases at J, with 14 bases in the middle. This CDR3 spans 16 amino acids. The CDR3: CASSSPRTPYNSPLHF. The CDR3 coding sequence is TGTGCCAGCAGTTCCCCCCGGACACCTTATAATTCACCCCTCCACTTT.

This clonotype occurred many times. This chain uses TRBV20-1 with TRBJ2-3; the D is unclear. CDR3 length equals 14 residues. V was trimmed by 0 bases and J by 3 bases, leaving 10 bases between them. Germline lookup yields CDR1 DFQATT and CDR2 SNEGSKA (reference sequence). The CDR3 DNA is TGCAGTGCTAGAGACCCCTTCGCGACAGATACGCAGTATTTT. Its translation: CSARDPFATDTQYF.

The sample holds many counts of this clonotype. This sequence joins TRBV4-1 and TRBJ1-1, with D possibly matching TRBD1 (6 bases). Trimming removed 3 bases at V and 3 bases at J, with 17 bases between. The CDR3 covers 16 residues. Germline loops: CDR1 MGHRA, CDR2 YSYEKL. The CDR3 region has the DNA TGCGCCAGCAGCCATTTCCCAGGGGATGAGTACACTGAAGCTTTCTTT. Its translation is CASSHFPGDEYTEAFF.

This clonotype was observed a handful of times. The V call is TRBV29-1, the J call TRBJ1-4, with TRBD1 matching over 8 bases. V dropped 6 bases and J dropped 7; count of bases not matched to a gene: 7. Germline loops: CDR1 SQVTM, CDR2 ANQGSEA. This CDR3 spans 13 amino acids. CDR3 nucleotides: TGCAGCGTCTCCGGGACAGGCAGTGAAAAACTGTTTTTT. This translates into CSVSGTGSEKLFF.

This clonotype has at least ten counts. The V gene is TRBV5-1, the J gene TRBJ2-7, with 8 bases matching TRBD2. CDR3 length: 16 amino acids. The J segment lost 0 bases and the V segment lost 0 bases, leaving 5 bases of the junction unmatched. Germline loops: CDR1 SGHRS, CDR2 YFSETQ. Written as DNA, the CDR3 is TGCGCCAGCAGCTTGGAAGTAGCGGGGACCTCCTACGAGCAGTACTTC. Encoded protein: CASSLEVAGTSYEQYF.

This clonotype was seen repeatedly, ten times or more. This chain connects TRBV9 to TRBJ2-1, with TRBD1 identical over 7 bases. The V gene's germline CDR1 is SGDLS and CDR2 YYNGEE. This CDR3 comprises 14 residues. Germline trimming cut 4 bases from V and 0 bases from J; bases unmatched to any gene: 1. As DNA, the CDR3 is TGTGCCAGCAGCCGGACAGGCTCCTACAATGAGCAGTTCTTC. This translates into CASSRTGSYNEQFF.

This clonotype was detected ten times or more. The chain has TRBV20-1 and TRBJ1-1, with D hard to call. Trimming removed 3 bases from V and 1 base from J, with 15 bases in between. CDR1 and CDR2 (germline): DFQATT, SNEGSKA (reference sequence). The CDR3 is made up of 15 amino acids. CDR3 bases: TGCAGTGCTAGTTACCGGGAGGGCCCGAACACTGAAGCTTTCTTT. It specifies CSASYREGPNTEAFF.

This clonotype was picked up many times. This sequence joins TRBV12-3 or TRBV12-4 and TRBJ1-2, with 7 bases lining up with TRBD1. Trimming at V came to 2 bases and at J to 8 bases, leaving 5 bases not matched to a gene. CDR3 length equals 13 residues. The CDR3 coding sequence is TGTGCCAGCAGTTTAAACAGGGGTGGAGGCTACACCTTC. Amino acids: CASSLNRGGGYTF.

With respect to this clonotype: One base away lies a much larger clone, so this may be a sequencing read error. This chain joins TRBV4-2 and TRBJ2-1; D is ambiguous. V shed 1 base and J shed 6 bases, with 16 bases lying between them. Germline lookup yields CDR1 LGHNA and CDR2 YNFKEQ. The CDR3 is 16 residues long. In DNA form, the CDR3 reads TGTGCCAGCAGCCAAGGGGCACTCACCCGCAGCAATGAGCAGTTCTTC. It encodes CASSQGALTRSNEQFF.

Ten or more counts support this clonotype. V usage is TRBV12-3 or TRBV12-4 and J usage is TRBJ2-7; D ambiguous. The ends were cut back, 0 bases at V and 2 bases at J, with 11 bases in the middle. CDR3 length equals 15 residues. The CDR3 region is CASSLALELPYEQYF. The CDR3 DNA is TGTGCCAGCAGTTTAGCGTTAGAGCTACCCTACGAGCAGTACTTC.

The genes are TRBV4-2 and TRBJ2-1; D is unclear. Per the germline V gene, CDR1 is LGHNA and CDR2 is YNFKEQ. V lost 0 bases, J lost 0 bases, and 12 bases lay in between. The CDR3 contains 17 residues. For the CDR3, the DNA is TGTGCCAGCAGCCAAGATTCCGAGGCTAGCTCCTACAATGAGCAGTTCTTC. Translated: CASSQDSEASSYNEQFF.

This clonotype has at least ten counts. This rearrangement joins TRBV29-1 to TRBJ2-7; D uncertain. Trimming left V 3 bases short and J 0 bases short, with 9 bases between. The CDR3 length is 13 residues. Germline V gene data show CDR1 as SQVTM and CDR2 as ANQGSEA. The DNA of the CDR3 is TGCAGCGTTGAGGTACGGGCCTCCTACGAGCAGTACTTC. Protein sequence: CSVEVRASYEQYF.

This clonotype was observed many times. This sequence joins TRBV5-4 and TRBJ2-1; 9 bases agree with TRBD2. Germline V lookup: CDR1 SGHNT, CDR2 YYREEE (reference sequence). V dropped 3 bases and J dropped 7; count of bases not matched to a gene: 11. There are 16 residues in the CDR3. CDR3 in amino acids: CASSSELAGGHNEQFF. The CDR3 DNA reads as TGTGCCAGCAGCTCGGAACTCGCGGGGGGGCATAATGAGCAGTTCTTC.

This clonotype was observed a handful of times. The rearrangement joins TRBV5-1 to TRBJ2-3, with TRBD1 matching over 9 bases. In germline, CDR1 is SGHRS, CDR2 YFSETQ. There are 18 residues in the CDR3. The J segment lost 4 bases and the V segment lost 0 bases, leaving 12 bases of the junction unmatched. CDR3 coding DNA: TGCGCCAGCAGCTTGGATCCCATCGGGACAGGGAACCCAGATACGCAGTATTTT. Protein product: CASSLDPIGTGNPDTQYF.

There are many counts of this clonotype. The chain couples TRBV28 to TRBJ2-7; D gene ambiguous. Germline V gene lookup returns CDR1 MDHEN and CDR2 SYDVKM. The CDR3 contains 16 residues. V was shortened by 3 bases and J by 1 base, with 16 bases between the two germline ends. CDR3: CASSFGHGPESYEQYF. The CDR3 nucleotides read TGTGCCAGCAGTTTTGGGCACGGTCCAGAGTCCTACGAGCAGTACTTC. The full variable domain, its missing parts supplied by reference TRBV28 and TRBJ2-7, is DVKVTQSSRYLVKRTGEKVFLECVQDMDHENMFWYRQDPGLGLRLIYFSYDVKMKEKGDIPEGYSVSREKKERFSLILESASTNQTSMYLCASSFGHGPESYEQYFGPGTRLTVT.